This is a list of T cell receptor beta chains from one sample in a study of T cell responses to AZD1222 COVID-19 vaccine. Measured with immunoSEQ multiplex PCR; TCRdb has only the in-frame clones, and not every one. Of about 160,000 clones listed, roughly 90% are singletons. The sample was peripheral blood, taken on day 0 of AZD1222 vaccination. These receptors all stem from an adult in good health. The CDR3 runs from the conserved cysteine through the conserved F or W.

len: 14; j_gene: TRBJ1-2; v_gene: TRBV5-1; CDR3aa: CASRDDRGGNGYTF
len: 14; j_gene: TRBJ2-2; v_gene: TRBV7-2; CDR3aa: CASSLVSHTGELFF
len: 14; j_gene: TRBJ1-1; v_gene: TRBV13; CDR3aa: CASSLGEGYTEAFF
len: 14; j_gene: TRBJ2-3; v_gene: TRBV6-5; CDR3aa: CASRGAAGVDTQYF
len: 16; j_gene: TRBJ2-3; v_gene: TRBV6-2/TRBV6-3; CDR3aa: CASSYGSGGPGDTQYF
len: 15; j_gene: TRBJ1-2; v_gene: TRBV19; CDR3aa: CASSRGDRLNYGYTF
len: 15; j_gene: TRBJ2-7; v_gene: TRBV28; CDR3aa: CASTYPDRPSYEQYF
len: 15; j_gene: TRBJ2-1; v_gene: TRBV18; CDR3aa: CASSPPRGGDNEQFF
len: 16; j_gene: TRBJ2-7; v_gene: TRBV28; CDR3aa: CASSPIGERASYEQYF
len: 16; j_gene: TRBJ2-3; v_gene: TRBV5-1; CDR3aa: CASSLEGRRSVDTQYF
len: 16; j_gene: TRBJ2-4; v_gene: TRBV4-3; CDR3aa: CASSQEAQGAKNIQYF
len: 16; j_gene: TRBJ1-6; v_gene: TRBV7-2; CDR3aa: CASSPNRMGNNSPLHF
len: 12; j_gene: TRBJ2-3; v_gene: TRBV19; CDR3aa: CASSISTDTQYF
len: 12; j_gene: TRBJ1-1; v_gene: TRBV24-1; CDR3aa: CATSDSNTEAFF
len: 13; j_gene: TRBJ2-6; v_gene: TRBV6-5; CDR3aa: CASRYTGANVLTF
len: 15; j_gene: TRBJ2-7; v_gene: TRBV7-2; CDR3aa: CASSPSRTAINEQYF
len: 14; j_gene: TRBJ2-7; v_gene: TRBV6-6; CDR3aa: CASSTGQGLHEQYF
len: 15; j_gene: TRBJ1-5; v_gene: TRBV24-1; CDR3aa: CATSDSPGSGQPQHF
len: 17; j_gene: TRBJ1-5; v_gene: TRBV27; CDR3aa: CASSLSHAGVRNQPQHF
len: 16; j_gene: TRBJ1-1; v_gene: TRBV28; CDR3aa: CASSFGQGLGGTEAFF
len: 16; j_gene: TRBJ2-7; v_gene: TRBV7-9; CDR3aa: CASSPGGRRGSYEQYF
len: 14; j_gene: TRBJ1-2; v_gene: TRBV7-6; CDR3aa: CASSLKATDRVYTF
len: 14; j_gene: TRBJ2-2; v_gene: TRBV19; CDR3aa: CASSSRGSTGELFF
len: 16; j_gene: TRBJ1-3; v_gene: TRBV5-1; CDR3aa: CASSLVSGVRGNTIYF
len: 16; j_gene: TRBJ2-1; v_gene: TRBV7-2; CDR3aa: CASSLGGTGAYNEQFF
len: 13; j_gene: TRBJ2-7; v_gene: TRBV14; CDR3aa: CASSREFPYEQYF
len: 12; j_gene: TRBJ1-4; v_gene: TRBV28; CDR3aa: CASSYGSAKLFF
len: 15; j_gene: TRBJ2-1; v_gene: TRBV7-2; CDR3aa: CASSLAAGAYNEQFF
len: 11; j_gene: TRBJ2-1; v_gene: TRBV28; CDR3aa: CGAGDDNEQFF
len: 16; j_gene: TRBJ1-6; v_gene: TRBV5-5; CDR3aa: CASSLAGSSYNSPLHF
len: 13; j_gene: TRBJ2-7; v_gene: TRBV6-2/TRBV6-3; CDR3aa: CASSYGITVHGYF
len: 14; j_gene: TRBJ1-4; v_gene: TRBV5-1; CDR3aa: CASSPGRVAEKLFF
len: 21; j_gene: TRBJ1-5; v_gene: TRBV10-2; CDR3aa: CASSEGGGTANKGYSNQPQHF
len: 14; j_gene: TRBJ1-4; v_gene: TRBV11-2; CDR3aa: CASSSVRQGEKLFF
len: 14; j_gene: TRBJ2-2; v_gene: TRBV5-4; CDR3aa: CASSLGGNTGELFF